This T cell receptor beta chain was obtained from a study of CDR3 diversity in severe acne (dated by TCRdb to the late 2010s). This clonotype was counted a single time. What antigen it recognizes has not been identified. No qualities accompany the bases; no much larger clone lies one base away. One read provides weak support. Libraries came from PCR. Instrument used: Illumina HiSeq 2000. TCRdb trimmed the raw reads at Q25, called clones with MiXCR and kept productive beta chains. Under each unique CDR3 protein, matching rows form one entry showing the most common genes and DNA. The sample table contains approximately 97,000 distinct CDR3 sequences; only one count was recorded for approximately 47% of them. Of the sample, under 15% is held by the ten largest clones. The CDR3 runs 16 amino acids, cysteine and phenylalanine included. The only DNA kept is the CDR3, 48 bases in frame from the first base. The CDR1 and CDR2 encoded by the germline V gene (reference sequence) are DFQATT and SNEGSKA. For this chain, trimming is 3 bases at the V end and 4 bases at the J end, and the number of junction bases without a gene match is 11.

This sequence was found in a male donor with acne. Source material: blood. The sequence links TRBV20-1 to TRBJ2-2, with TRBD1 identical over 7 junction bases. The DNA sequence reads TGCAGTGCTAGGTTCATGCGACAGGGCAGCACCGGGGAGCTGTTTTTT. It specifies CSARFMRQGSTGELFF.